Following are 3 T cell receptor beta chains from one sample sequenced in a study of cytomegalovirus exposure and HLA in healthy donors. The PCR ran on 60 Vbeta and 13 Jbeta primers. This table comes from immunoSEQ multiplex PCR, and its TCRdb copy is limited to in-frame clones, with some not included. The table lists fewer than 85,000 clones, 60% to 80% of them singletons. Input material: PBMCs. The receptors originated from a woman aged 40 to 49 in good health and CMV-seropositive.

This sequence joins TRBV12-5 and TRBJ2-3; 13 bases align to TRBD2. V lost 4 bases to trimming and J lost 1 base; unmatched junction nucleotides: 8. Germline V CDR1 and CDR2: LGHNT, FRNRAP. The CDR3 length is 18 residues. The CDR3 loop reads CASGSHHGLAGGTDTQYF. The CDR3, as DNA: TGTGCTAGTGGTTCCCATCATGGACTAGCGGGAGGCACAGATACGCAGTATTTT.

This clone has only a few counts. J is TRBJ2-4 and V is TRBV7-2; D is possibly TRBD1 (6 bases). This CDR3 has 19 residues. Germline-derived CDR1 and CDR2 are SGHTA and FQGNSA. V gave up 4 bases and J gave up 0 bases, with 22 bases separating them. CDR3 residues: CASSSAQGPQPLAKNIQYF. CDR3 in DNA: TGTGCCAGCAGCTCCGCACAGGGCCCGCAACCTCTAGCCAAAAACATTCAGTACTTC.

This rearrangement joins TRBV7-3 to TRBJ2-3; D might be TRBD2 (6 bases). Deletions cut 5 bases from V and 0 bases from J, with 9 bases between. Germline-derived CDR1 and CDR2 are SGHTA and FQGTGA. The CDR3 is 14 amino acids. The CDR3 DNA reads TGTGCCAGCAGCGAAGGGACTAGCACAGATACGCAGTATTTT. It translates to CASSEGTSTDTQYF.